These T cell receptor beta chains were read from a single sample in a study of CD8+CD57+ T cells in acquired aplastic anemia. MiXCR was run by TCRdb on the reads, yielding one entry per CDR3 protein. The sample shows 170,000 or so distinct CDR3 sequences, less than 50% of them seen only once. The sequenced sample was sorted CD4+, CD8+, or CD8+CD57+ T cells (not recorded which) from PBMCs. Receptors were obtained from a human donor with aplastic anemia. CDR3s leave out the opening cysteine and the closing phenylalanine or tryptophan. Each record gives: V gene, D gene, J gene, CDR3 protein. A D gene is named only where the DNA matches it firmly.

TRBV7-2	TRBD1	TRBJ1-6	ASSWDSLSPLH
TRBV10-3	TRBD1	TRBJ2-1	AITPGGSSYNEQF
TRBV4-1	.	TRBJ2-2	ASSQPSSSANTGELF
TRBV29-1	.	TRBJ2-7	SVEAGGSYEQY
TRBV15	.	TRBJ2-1	ATKEQPLVNEQF
TRBV7-3	TRBD1	TRBJ2-2	ASSRDSANTGELF
TRBV19	TRBD1	TRBJ1-1	ASSTRTGLGAEAF
TRBV20-1	TRBD1	TRBJ1-5	SARDRGQESQPQH
TRBV7-6	TRBD2	TRBJ2-1	ASSNGRANEQF
TRBV15	.	TRBJ2-1	ATSRGNNEQF
TRBV10-3	.	TRBJ1-5	AISELGQPQH
TRBV24-1	.	TRBJ2-6	ATSDLRTGANVLT
TRBV6-5	.	TRBJ2-1	ASSYSRLASGNEQF
TRBV2	.	TRBJ1-2	ASSEDNNYGYT
TRBV2	.	TRBJ2-7	ASSPEGDYEQY
TRBV7-9	.	TRBJ1-6	ARLGGCSYNSPLH
TRBV6-5	.	TRBJ1-1	ASMQGPREAF
TRBV19	TRBD1	TRBJ1-1	ASSRTGAPNTEAF
TRBV5-4	.	TRBJ1-2	ASSLEYGGYT
TRBV10-3	.	TRBJ2-2	AISERGGLRSGEPL
TRBV27	.	TRBJ2-1	ASSRRGGEQF
TRBV20-1	.	TRBJ2-7	SAPSDRTYEQY
TRBV10-2	TRBD2	TRBJ2-7	ASSAGLAGSWGYEQY
TRBV19	.	TRBJ1-1	ASRIGGTEAF
TRBV20-1	.	TRBJ1-1	SARDQGRGPEAF
TRBV5-1	.	TRBJ2-7	ASSFTPGQIYEQY
TRBV20-1	.	TRBJ2-5	SARDQSETQY
TRBV10-3	.	TRBJ2-7	AIRLANEQY
TRBV13	.	TRBJ1-1	ASSSNIRQEAF
TRBV9	TRBD2	TRBJ2-3	ASSSGGGGRATDTQY
TRBV10-3	.	TRBJ2-7	ATTSQPEDEQY
TRBV29-1	.	TRBJ1-2	SVGFGYGYT
TRBV10-3	.	TRBJ1-2	AISGSNQGYGYT
TRBV2	.	TRBJ1-2	ASRDRLSSFYGYT
TRBV29-1	.	TRBJ2-5	SVDTDQETQY
TRBV20-1	.	TRBJ2-5	SARGLGVGETQY
TRBV7-2	TRBD1	TRBJ2-1	ASSLRQGSSNEQF
TRBV19	TRBD1	TRBJ2-7	ASSSNRQGGYEQY
TRBV7-6	TRBD2	TRBJ2-5	ASSPLAGGIETQY
TRBV29-1	.	TRBJ1-1	SVEEGGTEAF
TRBV5-1	TRBD1	TRBJ2-5	ASSFGQGAGETQY
TRBV5-4	.	TRBJ2-6	ASSLEGGGSSGANVLT
TRBV12-5	TRBD2	TRBJ2-3	ASGLEAGAFYNEQY
TRBV7-7	.	TRBJ1-5	ASSLAPRKNQPQH
TRBV12-3/TRBV12-4	.	TRBJ1-5	ASSLGGADQPQH
TRBV7-3	.	TRBJ1-1	ASSLHQGNTEAF
TRBV27	.	TRBJ2-1	ASSLVEGYNEQF
TRBV2	.	TRBJ1-3	ASRPSDSIPGNTIY
TRBV20-1	.	TRBJ2-1	SASYGPGYNEQF
TRBV30	.	TRBJ1-4	AWSVDGGTNEKLF
TRBV6-1	.	TRBJ2-1	ASTPGGTGVNEQF
TRBV5-6	.	TRBJ2-7	ASSLDRSAYEQY
TRBV12-3/TRBV12-4	TRBD2	TRBJ2-1	ASSLAGGPGVNEQF
TRBV7-9	TRBD1	TRBJ1-1	ASSSTLQGRTNTEAF
TRBV20-1	.	TRBJ2-7	SARYVTGLEQY